This T cell receptor beta chain was identified in a study of T cells after yellow fever vaccination. The study, taken as a whole, reports: By day 5 rather than day 15, the secondary response had peaked, though it was weaker. Subsequent to the booster, the majority of primary-vaccination clones reappeared (around 97% CD4, about 90% CD8).

V lost 7 bases, J lost 2 bases, and 20 bases lay in between. This CDR3 is built from 17 residues. Germline CDR1 WSHSY, CDR2 SAAADI. For TCR, cDNA came from 5'RACE template switching, which added a universal primer site and UMIs. TCRdb analysed the 5' RACE reads with MiXCR anew, one entry per CDR3 protein. The sample records 150,000 or so distinct CDR3 sequences, over 7% being singletons. This clonotype appeared a few times. Its specificity is not known. The TCR sequence derives from a man aged 18-30 years who received the YFV17D yellow fever vaccine. This chain links TRBV10-2 with TRBJ2-2; D may be TRBD1 or TRBD2 (6 bases each). Sequencing was performed on CD8+ T cells sorted from PBMCs, taken 45 days after the yellow fever booster vaccination. The CDR3 spells CASNDGVRGPNTGELFF. CDR3 sequence (DNA): TGCGCCAGCAATGATGGGGTCCGGGGGCCAAACACCGGGGAGCTGTTTTTT.